The 24 T cell receptor beta chains below come from one sample, sequenced in a study of somatic mutations in cytotoxic T cells in rheumatoid arthritis. The data were produced by immunoSEQ multiplex PCR, yet TCRdb's version contains in-frame clones alone and is incomplete. The table includes 20,000 to 25,000 clones, more than 70% detected once. Specimen: CD8+ T cells sorted from blood. Receptors were obtained from a woman between 50 and 59 years old in good health.

This clone was recorded once. V usage is TRBV27 and J usage is TRBJ1-4; tentative D call: TRBD1 (6 bases). Germline V gene sequence: CDR1 MNHEY, CDR2 SMNVEV (reference sequence). Trimming pared 10 bases from V and 7 bases from J, leaving 16 bases between. This CDR3 contains 13 residues. The CDR3 DNA reads TGTGCCACATCGACAGGCTCAGGTGAAAAACTGTTTTTT. The encoded protein is CATSTGSGEKLFF.

The V call is TRBV6-1, the J call TRBJ2-3, with 11 nucleotides matching TRBD2. The CDR3 totals 15 residues. V shed 7 bases and J 4 bases; nucleotides not matched to a gene: 7. Per the germline V gene, CDR1 is MNHNS and CDR2 is SASEGT. CDR3 amino acids: CASIVGLAGPDTQYF. CDR3 coding DNA: TGTGCCAGCATAGTAGGACTAGCGGGCCCAGATACGCAGTATTTT.

CDR3 amino acids: CASSWTSGGITDTQYF. The CDR3, as DNA: TGTGCCAGCAGTTGGACTAGCGGGGGAATCACAGATACGCAGTATTTT. The V and J genes are TRBV27 and TRBJ2-3; TRBD2 agrees at 13 bases. The V gene's germline CDR1 is MNHEY and CDR2 SMNVEV (reference sequence). With V trimmed by 4 bases and J by 2 bases, 3 bases remained unmatched. The CDR3 runs 16 residues.

The rearrangement uses TRBV9 and TRBJ2-5; D possibly corresponds to TRBD2 (6 bases). This CDR3 contains 15 residues. With 0 bases removed from V and 2 bases from J, the gap between germline ends came to 11 bases. Germline-derived CDR1 and CDR2 are SGDLS and YYNGEE. As DNA, the CDR3 is TGTGCCAGCAGCGTAGGGGCGGGACTTCAAGAGACCCAGTACTTC. Amino acid sequence: CASSVGAGLQETQYF.

The CDR3 protein is CASSPWSRNLYNEQFF. The CDR3 DNA is TGTGCCAGTAGTCCGTGGAGTCGAAACCTCTACAATGAGCAGTTCTTC. The J gene is TRBJ2-1, the V gene TRBV19; no definite D call. The CDR3 contains 16 residues. Germline V CDR1 and CDR2: LNHDA, SQIVND (reference sequence). The V end lost 5 bases, the J end lost 3 bases, and 17 bases lay between the germline ends. Full variable domain (rest looked up from reference TRBV19 and TRBJ2-1): DGGITQSPKYLFRKEGQNVTLSCEQNLNHDAMYWYRQDPGQGLRLIYYSQIVNDFQKGDIAEGYSVSREKKESFPLTVTSAQKNPTAFYLCASSPWSRNLYNEQFFGPGTRLTVL.

The gene calls are TRBV7-9 and TRBJ2-1; 9 nucleotides line up with TRBD2. This CDR3 contains 15 residues. Germline V gives CDR1 SEHNR, CDR2 FQNEAQ (reference sequence). V trimming: 5 bases; J trimming: 4 bases; junction bases outside the gene matches: 6. CDR3 bases: TGTGCCAGCAGCCCTCGGGCGGGGGGGTACAATGAGCAGTTCTTC. Encoded protein: CASSPRAGGYNEQFF.

The V gene is TRBV5-1, the J gene TRBJ2-2; 8 positions match TRBD1. The V and J ends lost 6 bases and 0 bases, in that order; junction bases with no gene match: 19. The CDR3 is 20 amino acids. Germline CDR1 reads SGHRS; CDR2 reads YFSETQ. Written as DNA, the CDR3 is TGCGCCAGCATCAATCGGCCCGGGACAGGAAGGCAACCGAACACCGGGGAGCTGTTTTTT. It yields the protein CASINRPGTGRQPNTGELFF.

This chain uses TRBV5-1 with TRBJ2-5, with 9 bases identical to TRBD2. Germline lookup yields CDR1 SGHRS and CDR2 YFSETQ. The V gene end was trimmed by 3 bases and the J gene end by 2 bases; junction bases not matched to a gene: 11. This CDR3 contains 17 residues. The CDR3 nucleotides are TGCGCCAGCAGCTCCGCTATAGCGGGGGCGAATCAAGAGACCCAGTACTTC. The encoded protein is CASSSAIAGANQETQYF.

The chain links TRBV5-5 to TRBJ1-1, with D perhaps matching TRBD1 (6 bases). The CDR3 runs 13 residues. Germline-derived CDR1 and CDR2 are SGHKS and YYEKEE (reference sequence). With 4 bases removed from V and 4 bases from J, the gap between germline ends came to 11 bases. CDR3 coding DNA: TGTGCCAGCAGCCCAGGGGTTTCCACTGAAGCTTTCTTT. Its translation is CASSPGVSTEAFF.

This chain links TRBV4-1 with TRBJ2-1; 12 nucleotides align to TRBD2. V trimming: 0 bases; J trimming: 8 bases; junction bases outside the gene matches: 5. The CDR3 consists of 16 residues. The germline V gene encodes CDR1 MGHRA and CDR2 YSYEKL. In nucleotides, the CDR3 is TGCGCCAGCAGCCAAGAAACTAGCGGGGGGCGCGATGAGCAGTTCTTC. Amino acid sequence: CASSQETSGGRDEQFF.

The J gene is TRBJ1-5, the V gene TRBV6-1; 7 bases map to TRBD1. The CDR3 extends over 12 amino acids. Germline trimming cut 10 bases from V and 2 bases from J; bases unmatched to any gene: 2. Germline CDR1 is MNHNS and CDR2 is SASEGT. The CDR3, as DNA: TGTGCCACCGACAGGGGCAATCAGCCCCAGCATTTT. It specifies CATDRGNQPQHF.

This chain joins TRBV25-1 and TRBJ2-2; 7 bases are a match to TRBD1. Germline-derived CDR1 and CDR2 are MGHDK and SYGVNS. CDR3 length: 15 residues. Germline trimming cut 3 bases from V and 2 bases from J; bases unmatched to any gene: 3. Here the CDR3 DNA reads TGTGCCAGCAGTGACCGGGACAGAAACACCGGGGAGCTGTTTTTT. It yields the protein CASSDRDRNTGELFF.

On this clone itself: A read error may produce the germline difference seen at one junction end. The V and J genes are TRBV7-7 and TRBJ2-2; D is unresolved. The CDR3 extends over 15 amino acids. In germline, CDR1 is SSHAT, CDR2 FNYEAQ (reference sequence). The CDR3: CASSPSVGPTGELFF. The CDR3 DNA follows: TGTGCTAGCAGCCCCAGCGTTGGCCCCACCGGGGAGCTGTTTTTT.

This clone was recorded only once. This chain links TRBV10-3 with TRBJ2-7; D might be TRBD2 (5 bases). Germline assignment: CDR1 ENHRY and CDR2 SYGVKD. CDR3 length equals 14 residues. The germline V and J ends were trimmed by 5 bases and 0 bases, with 11 bases remaining between them. The CDR3 region has the DNA TGTGCCATCAGTTCCGGACTTAACTCCTACGAGCAGTACGTC. It translates to CAISSGLNSYEQYV.

J is TRBJ2-7 and V is TRBV29-1; D is unresolved. Trimming pared 6 bases from V and 4 bases from J, leaving 16 bases between. This CDR3 is built from 13 residues. Germline values: CDR1 SQVTM, CDR2 ANQGSEA. The CDR3 protein is CSVSGKSGYEQYF. CDR3 DNA: TGCAGCGTATCAGGAAAGAGTGGTTACGAGCAGTACTTC.

This chain uses TRBV4-1 with TRBJ2-1; maybe TRBD2 (6 bases). V lost 4 bases, J lost 5 bases, and 12 bases lay in between. CDR1 is MGHRA, CDR2 YSYEKL, per germline. The CDR3 length is 14 residues. In DNA, the CDR3 is TGCGCCAGCAGCCGTATCCCGGGGGACAATGAGCAGTTCTTC. This encodes CASSRIPGDNEQFF.

This chain uses TRBV4-2 with TRBJ2-1, with D possibly called TRBD1 or TRBD2 (5 bases each). The V end lost 1 base, the J end lost 5 bases, and 6 bases lay between the germline ends. Germline V gives CDR1 LGHNA, CDR2 YNFKEQ. The CDR3 covers 13 residues. The CDR3 nucleotides are TGTGCCAGCAGCCAAGTGGGGGACAATGAGCAGTTCTTC. This encodes CASSQVGDNEQFF.

This clone was detected only a few times. The chain combines TRBV6-4 with TRBJ2-2; D remains unclear. This CDR3 spans 14 amino acids. Germline V CDR1 and CDR2: MRHNA, SNTAGT. The V end lost 6 bases, the J end lost 3 bases, and 11 bases lay between the germline ends. The CDR3 bases are TGTGCCAGCAGCAGACTTCAGGACACCGGGGAGCTGTTTTTT. It codes for CASSRLQDTGELFF.

V usage is TRBV7-6 and J usage is TRBJ1-5, with a weak D call TRBD1 (6 bases). The CDR3 covers 12 residues. Looked up from germline, CDR1 is SGHVS and CDR2 is FNYEAQ. The germline V and J ends were trimmed by 2 bases and 7 bases, with 6 bases remaining between them. CDR3: CASSLRGQPQHF. The CDR3 region has the DNA TGTGCCAGCAGCTTAAGGGGGCAGCCCCAGCATTTT.

The chain couples TRBV6-1 to TRBJ2-7, with TRBD1 as a possible D gene (6 bases). The CDR3 runs to 11 residues. Germline CDR1 and CDR2: MNHNS and SASEGT. V was trimmed by 10 bases and J by 2 bases, leaving 9 bases between them. The CDR3 coding sequence is TGTGCCACCTACAGGGCCTACGAGCAGTACGTC. Its translation: CATYRAYEQYV.

This chain links TRBV9 with TRBJ1-1, with D unclear. V lost 4 bases, J lost 5 bases, and 12 bases lay in between. Germline V gives CDR1 SGDLS, CDR2 YYNGEE. This CDR3 contains 13 residues. The chain's CDR3 is CASSPGPSTEAFF. In nucleotides, the CDR3 is TGTGCCAGCAGCCCCGGGCCGTCTACTGAAGCTTTCTTT.

This sequence joins TRBV28 and TRBJ1-1, with D tentatively TRBD1 (6 bases). CDR1 and CDR2 from the germline V gene are MDHEN and SYDVKM. The CDR3 length is 16 residues. V dropped 5 bases and J dropped 3 bases, with 19 bases sitting between them. For the CDR3, the DNA is TGTGCCAGCAGTCCTGTGGGGGGGCCCTTCCACACTGAAGCTTTCTTT. It specifies CASSPVGGPFHTEAFF.

The chain joins TRBV9 to TRBJ2-3; 7 bases match TRBD2. Germline trimming cut 0 bases from V and 1 base from J; bases unmatched to any gene: 5. The CDR3 loop spans 16 amino acids. The germline CDR1 and CDR2 sequences are SGDLS and YYNGEE. This CDR3 is CASSVDGGGGTDTQYF. The CDR3 DNA sequence: TGTGCCAGCAGCGTAGACGGGGGAGGGGGCACAGATACGCAGTATTTT. Full variable domain (missing parts from reference TRBV9 and TRBJ2-3): DSGVTQTPKHLITATGQRVTLRCSPRSGDLSVYWYQQSLDQGLQFLIQYYNGEERAKGNILERFSAQQFPDLHSELNLSSLELGDSALYFCASSVDGGGGTDTQYFGPGTRLTVL.

This clone was detected only once. The chain recombines TRBV29-1 with TRBJ1-1, with a weak D call TRBD1 (6 bases). Trimming pared 1 base from V and 1 base from J, leaving 16 bases between. Per the germline V gene, CDR1 is SQVTM and CDR2 is ANQGSEA. CDR3 size: 16 residues. The CDR3 DNA reads as TGCAGCGTTGAAGCCCTCCAGGGGTTCCCGAACACTGAAGCTTTCTTT. Its protein is CSVEALQGFPNTEAFF.